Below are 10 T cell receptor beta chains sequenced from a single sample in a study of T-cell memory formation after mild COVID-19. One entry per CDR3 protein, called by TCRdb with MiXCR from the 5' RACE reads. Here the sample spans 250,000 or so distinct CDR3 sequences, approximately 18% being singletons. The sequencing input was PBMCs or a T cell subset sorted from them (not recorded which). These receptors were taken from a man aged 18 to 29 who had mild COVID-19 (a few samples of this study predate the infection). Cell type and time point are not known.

CDR3 sequence: CASRAGTTLETQYF. The DNA for the CDR3 is TGTGCCAGCAGGGCCGGGACAACACTAGAGACCCAGTACTTC. The chain carries TRBV6-2 or TRBV6-3 and TRBJ2-5, with TRBD1 as a possible D gene (6 bases). Per germline, CDR1 MNHEY and CDR2 SVGEGT. Deletions cut 6 bases from V and 4 bases from J, with 15 bases between. This CDR3 is 14 amino acids long.

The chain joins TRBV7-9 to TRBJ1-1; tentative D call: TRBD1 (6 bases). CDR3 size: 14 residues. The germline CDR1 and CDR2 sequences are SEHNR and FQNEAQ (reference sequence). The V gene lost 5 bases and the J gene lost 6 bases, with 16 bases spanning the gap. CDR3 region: CASSPNRDISEAFF. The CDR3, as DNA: TGTGCCAGCAGCCCTAACAGGGATATCTCTGAAGCTTTCTTT.

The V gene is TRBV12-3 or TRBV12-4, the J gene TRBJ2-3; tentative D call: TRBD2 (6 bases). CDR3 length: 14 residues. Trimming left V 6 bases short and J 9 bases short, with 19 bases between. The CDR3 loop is CASRSGSPSDTQYF. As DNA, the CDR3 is TGTGCCAGCAGATCCGGGAGCCCATCTGACACGCAGTATTTT.

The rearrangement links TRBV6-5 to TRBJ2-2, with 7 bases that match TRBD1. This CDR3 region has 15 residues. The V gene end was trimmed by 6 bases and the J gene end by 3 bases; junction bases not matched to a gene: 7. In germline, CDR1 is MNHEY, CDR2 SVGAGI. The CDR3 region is CASRTGDMDTGELFF. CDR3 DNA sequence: TGTGCCAGCAGAACAGGGGATATGGACACCGGGGAGCTGTTTTTT.

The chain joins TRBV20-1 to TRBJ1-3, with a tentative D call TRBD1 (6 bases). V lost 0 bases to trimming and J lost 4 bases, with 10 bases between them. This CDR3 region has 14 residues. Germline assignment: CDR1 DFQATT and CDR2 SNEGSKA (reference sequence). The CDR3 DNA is TGCAGTGCTAGAGAATCGGGGGCAGGAAACACCATATATTTT. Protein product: CSARESGAGNTIYF.

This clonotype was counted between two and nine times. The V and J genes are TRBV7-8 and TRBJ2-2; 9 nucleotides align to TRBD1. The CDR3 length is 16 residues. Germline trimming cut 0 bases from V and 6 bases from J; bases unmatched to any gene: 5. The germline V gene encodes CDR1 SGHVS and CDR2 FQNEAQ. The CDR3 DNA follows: TGTGCCAGCAGCTTAGCCGGGACAGGGTTAGCCGGGGAGCTGTTTTTT. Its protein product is CASSLAGTGLAGELFF.

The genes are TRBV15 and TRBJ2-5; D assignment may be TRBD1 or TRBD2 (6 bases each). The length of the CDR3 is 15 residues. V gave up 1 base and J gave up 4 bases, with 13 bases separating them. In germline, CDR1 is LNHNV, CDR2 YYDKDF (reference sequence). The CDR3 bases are TGTGCCACCAGCAGAGGGGGGGCGTTAATAGAGACCCAGTACTTC. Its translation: CATSRGGALIETQYF.

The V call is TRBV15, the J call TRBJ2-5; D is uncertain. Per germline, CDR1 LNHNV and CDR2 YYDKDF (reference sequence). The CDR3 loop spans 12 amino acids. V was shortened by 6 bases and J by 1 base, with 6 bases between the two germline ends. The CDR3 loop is CATRGFQETQYF. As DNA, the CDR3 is TGTGCCACCAGGGGCTTCCAAGAGACCCAGTACTTC.

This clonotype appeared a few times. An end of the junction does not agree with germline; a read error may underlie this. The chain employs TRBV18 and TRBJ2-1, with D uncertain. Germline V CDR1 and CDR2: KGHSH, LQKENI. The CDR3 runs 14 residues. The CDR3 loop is CATSEDPLFDEQFF. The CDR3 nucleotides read TGTGCCACCTCAGAGGACCCCCTTTTTGATGAGCAGTTCTTC.

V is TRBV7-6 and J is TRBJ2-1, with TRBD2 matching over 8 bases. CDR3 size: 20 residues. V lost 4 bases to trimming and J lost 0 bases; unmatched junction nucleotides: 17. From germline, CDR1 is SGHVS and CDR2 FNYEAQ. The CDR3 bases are TGTGCCAGCAGCTCTCCGACTCGCGGGGGGCCTTCGAGCTCCTACAATGAGCAGTTCTTC. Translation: CASSSPTRGGPSSSYNEQFF.